Below are 8 T cell receptor beta chains sequenced from a single sample in a study of blood T cell repertoires in COVID-19. Repertoires were generated with immunoSEQ multiplex PCR, while TCRdb's copy carries only in-frame clones and drops some. The sample records just under 150,000 clones, about nine tenths being singletons. The sequenced material came from peripheral blood. These receptors were taken from a human donor in a cohort sampled during active COVID-19.

This clone came up a few times. The chain uses TRBV9 and TRBJ2-7; possibly TRBD1 for D (6 bases). The CDR3 extends over 14 amino acids. Trimming shortened V by 2 bases and J by 2 bases, and 11 bases separated the two germline ends. Germline CDR1 is SGDLS and CDR2 is YYNGEE. The CDR3 coding sequence is TGTGCCAGCAGCGTTGGGACATCCCCCTACGAGCAGTACTTC. This gives the protein CASSVGTSPYEQYF. Variable domain in full (rest from reference TRBV9 and TRBJ2-7): DSGVTQTPKHLITATGQRVTLRCSPRSGDLSVYWYQQSLDQGLQFLIQYYNGEERAKGNILERFSAQQFPDLHSELNLSSLELGDSALYFCASSVGTSPYEQYFGPGTRLTVT.

Only one count was recorded for this clone. The chain links TRBV4-1 to TRBJ1-2; a possible D gene is TRBD1 (5 bases). Germline-derived CDR1 and CDR2 are MGHRA and YSYEKL. The CDR3 is 18 residues long. The germline V and J ends were trimmed by 6 bases and 6 bases, with 29 bases remaining between them. The CDR3 region is CASRALIIGDLDENGYTF. The CDR3 nucleotides read TGCGCCAGCAGGGCTTTAATCATAGGGGATTTAGACGAGAATGGCTACACCTTC.

J is TRBJ2-7 and V is TRBV4-3, with 9 bases matching TRBD2. The CDR3 has 16 amino acids. V dropped 1 base and J dropped 4; count of bases not matched to a gene: 8. In germline, CDR1 is LGHNA, CDR2 YSLEER. CDR3 sequence (DNA): TGCGCCAGCAGCCAAGTTATAGCGGGAGTCCGGTACGAGCAGTACTTC. It specifies CASSQVIAGVRYEQYF.

The J gene is TRBJ2-5, the V gene TRBV24-1; TRBD1 aligns across 8 bases. J gave up 2 bases and V 2 bases, and 3 bases lay outside the gene matches. This CDR3 has 15 residues. Per the germline V gene, CDR1 is KGHDR and CDR2 is SFDVKD. The CDR3 nucleotides read TGTGCCACCAGTGATTCCGGGACAGGACAAGAGACCCAGTACTTC. Translating it yields CATSDSGTGQETQYF.

This clone was found a few times. The CDR3 is CASSQGRLGQGAFF. Here the CDR3 DNA reads TGTGCCAGCAGCCAAGGGAGATTAGGACAGGGAGCTTTCTTT. This rearrangement joins TRBV14 to TRBJ1-1; TRBD1 matches 8 bases. The V and J ends lost 1 base and 10 bases, in that order; junction bases with no gene match: 8. CDR1 is SGHDN and CDR2 is FVKESK in the germline V gene. The CDR3 totals 14 residues. Complete variable domain (other parts from reference TRBV14 and TRBJ1-1): EAGVTQFPSHSVIEKGQTVTLRCDPISGHDNLYWYRRVMGKEIKFLLHFVKESKQDESGMPNNRFLAERTGGTYSTLKVQPAELEDSGVYFCASSQGRLGQGAFFGQGTRLTVV.

The chain links TRBV12-3 or TRBV12-4 to TRBJ1-2; TRBD1 aligns across 8 bases. With 6 bases clipped from V and 4 bases from J, the junction kept 4 bases outside the gene matches. The CDR3 is made up of 13 amino acids. The CDR3 reads CASRAGTGYGYTF. DNA of the CDR3: TGTGCCAGCAGAGCCGGGACAGGCTATGGCTACACCTTC.

CDR3 nucleotides: TGTGCCAGCAGACTGACAGGGGGCACTGAAGCTTTCTTT. Amino acids: CASRLTGGTEAFF. J is TRBJ1-1 and V is TRBV27; 9 bases map to TRBD1. J lost 4 bases, V lost 6 bases, and 3 bases had no gene match. Per germline, CDR1 MNHEY and CDR2 SMNVEV (reference sequence). CDR3 length equals 13 residues.

J is TRBJ2-1 and V is TRBV2, with TRBD2 matching over 10 bases. CDR3 length equals 15 residues. Trimming took 1 base from V and 3 from J; bases not matched to a gene: 0. Germline assignment: CDR1 SNHLY and CDR2 FYNNEI. CDR3 in DNA: TGTGCCAGCAGTGAAGAGCGGGGGGGCTACAATGAGCAGTTCTTC. Its translation is CASSEERGGYNEQFF. Combining the CDR3 with reference TRBV2 and TRBJ2-1 gives the whole variable domain EPEVTQTPSHQVTQMGQEVILRCVPISNHLYFYWYRQILGQKVEFLVSFYNNEISEKSEIFDDQFSVERPDGSNFTLKIRSTKLEDSAMYFCASSEERGGYNEQFFGPGTRLTVL.